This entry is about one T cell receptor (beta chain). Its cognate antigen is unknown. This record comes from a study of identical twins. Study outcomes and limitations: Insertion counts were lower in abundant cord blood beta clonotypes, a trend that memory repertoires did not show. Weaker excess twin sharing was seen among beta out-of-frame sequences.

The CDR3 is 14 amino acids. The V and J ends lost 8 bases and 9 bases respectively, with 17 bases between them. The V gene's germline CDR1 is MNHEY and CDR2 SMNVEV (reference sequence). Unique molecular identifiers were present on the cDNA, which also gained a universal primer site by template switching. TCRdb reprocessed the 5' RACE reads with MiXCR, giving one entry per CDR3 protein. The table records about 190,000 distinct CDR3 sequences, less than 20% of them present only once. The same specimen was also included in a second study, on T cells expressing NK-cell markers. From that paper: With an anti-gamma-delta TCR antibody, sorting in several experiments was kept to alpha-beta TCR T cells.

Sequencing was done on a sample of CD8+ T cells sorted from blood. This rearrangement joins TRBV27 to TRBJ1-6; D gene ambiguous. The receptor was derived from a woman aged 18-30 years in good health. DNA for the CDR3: TGTGCCAGCGGCTTACAGCTCTACGGTTCACCCCTCCACTTT. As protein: CASGLQLYGSPLHF.